The clone carrying this TCR beta chain was detected only once. Per the study methods: Amplification from reference gene primers served as the basis for estimated nucleated cell counts. Some clones are missing from TCRdb's copy, which holds only in-frame ones; the method was immunoSEQ multiplex PCR. The DNA gave D and trimming, while V, J and clone size come from that table. The data contain 11,000 to 15,000 clones, 85% to 90% of them singletons. This entry comes from a study of blood T cell repertoires in COVID-19. Study-wide background: Donors in the United States, Italy and Spain gave samples during acute or convalescent COVID-19. T cells, B-cell-depleted T cells, or PBMCs supplied cDNA or gDNA.

V lost 3 bases to trimming and J lost 2 bases; unmatched junction nucleotides: 9. The CDR3 is made up of 16 amino acids. Germline V gene sequence: CDR1 KGHSH, CDR2 LQKENI. The chain combines TRBV18 with TRBJ2-7; TRBD1 agrees at 8 bases. This clonotype was obtained from a human donor in a cohort sampled during active COVID-19. Sequencing was carried out using peripheral blood. The CDR3 DNA reads as TGTGCCAGCTCACCTCCAAAGGGGACAGGTCCCTACGAGCAGTACTTC. Its protein is CASSPPKGTGPYEQYF.